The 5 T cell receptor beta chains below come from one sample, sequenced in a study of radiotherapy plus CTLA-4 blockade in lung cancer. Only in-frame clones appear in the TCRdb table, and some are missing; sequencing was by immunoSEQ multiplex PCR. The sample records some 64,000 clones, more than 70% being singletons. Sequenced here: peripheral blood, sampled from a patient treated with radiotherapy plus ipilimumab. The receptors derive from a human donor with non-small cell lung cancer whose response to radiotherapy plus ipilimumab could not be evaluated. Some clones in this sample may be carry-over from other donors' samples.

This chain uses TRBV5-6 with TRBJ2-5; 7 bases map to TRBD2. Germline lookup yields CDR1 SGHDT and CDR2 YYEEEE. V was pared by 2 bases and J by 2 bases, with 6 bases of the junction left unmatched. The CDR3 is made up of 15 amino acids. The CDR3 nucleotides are TGTGCCAGCAGCTTCCCGGGAGGCGAACAAGAGACCCAGTACTTC. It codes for CASSFPGGEQETQYF.

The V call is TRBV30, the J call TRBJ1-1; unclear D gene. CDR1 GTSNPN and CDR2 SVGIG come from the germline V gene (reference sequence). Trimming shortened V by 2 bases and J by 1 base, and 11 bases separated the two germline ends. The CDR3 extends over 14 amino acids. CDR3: CAWSIRSPNTEAFF. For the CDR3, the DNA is TGTGCCTGGAGTATTCGCAGTCCGAACACTGAAGCTTTCTTT.

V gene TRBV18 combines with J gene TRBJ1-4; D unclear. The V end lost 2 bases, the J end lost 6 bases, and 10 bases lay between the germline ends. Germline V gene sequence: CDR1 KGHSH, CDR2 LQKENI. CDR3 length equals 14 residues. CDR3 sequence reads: CASSPGQPHEKLFF. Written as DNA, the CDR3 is TGTGCCAGCTCACCAGGGCAGCCCCATGAAAAACTGTTTTTT.

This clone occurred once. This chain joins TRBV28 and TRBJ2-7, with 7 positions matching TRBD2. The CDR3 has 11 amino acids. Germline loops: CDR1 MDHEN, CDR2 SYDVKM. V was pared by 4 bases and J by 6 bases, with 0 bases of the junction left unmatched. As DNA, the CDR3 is TGTGCCAGCAGTTGGGGGGGCGAGCAGTACTTC. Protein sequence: CASSWGGEQYF. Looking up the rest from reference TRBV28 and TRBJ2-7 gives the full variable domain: DVKVTQSSRYLVKRTGEKVFLECVQDMDHENMFWYRQDPGLGLRLIYFSYDVKMKEKGDIPEGYSVSREKKERFSLILESASTNQTSMYLCASSWGGEQYFGPGTRLTVT.

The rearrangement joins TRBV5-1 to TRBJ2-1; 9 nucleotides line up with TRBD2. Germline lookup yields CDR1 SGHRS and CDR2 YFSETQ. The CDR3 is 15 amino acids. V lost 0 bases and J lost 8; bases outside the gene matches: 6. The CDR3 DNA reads TGCGCCAGCAGCTTGGGTAGCGGGGGTATCCATGAGCAGTTCTTC. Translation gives CASSLGSGGIHEQFF.